This is a list of T cell receptor beta chains from one sample in a study of CD8+ T cells in alopecia areata. Libraries were prepared by immunoSEQ multiplex PCR; TCRdb keeps only in-frame clonotypes and omits some of them. The sample carries some 190,000 clones, 66% recorded once. This sample comprised CD4+ T cells sorted from blood, obtained at week 44, from a patient treated with tofacitinib. The receptors here all came from a human donor with alopecia areata. Each CDR3 is given with its conserved first and last residue. The D gene is left open where the match is weak. Only part of the rows carry a size: once, few, many, or a class if the clone is expanded.

J gene,V gene,clone size,D gene,CDR3 DNA,CDR3 protein
TRBJ1-1,TRBV11-2,-,-,TGTGCCAGCAGCTTAGTTTCCGGGGTGAACACTGAAGCTTTCTTT,CASSLVSGVNTEAFF
TRBJ2-1,TRBV2,-,TRBD2,TGTGCCAGCAGTGAATCTAGTGGGACTAGCGACAATGAGCAGTTCTTC,CASSESSGTSDNEQFF
TRBJ1-1,TRBV9,-,-,TGTGCCAGCAGCGCGAGTGGGCAGAACACTGAAGCTTTCTTT,CASSASGQNTEAFF
TRBJ1-2,TRBV30,few,-,TGTGCCTGGAAAGGGGCAGGAGATTATGGCTACACCTTC,CAWKGAGDYGYTF
TRBJ2-3,TRBV29-1,-,-,TGCAGCGTTGAACAGGCAGGGCCATCCCAGAGCACAGATACGCAGTATTTT,CSVEQAGPSQSTDTQYF
TRBJ2-5,TRBV30,-,-,TGTGCCTGGAGTGTCCGACCGGGGGAGCAGTACTTC,CAWSVRPGEQYF
TRBJ1-5,TRBV27,-,-,TGTGCCAGCAGTTTGGAGGGCCTCAACAATCAGCCCCAGCATTTT,CASSLEGLNNQPQHF
TRBJ2-2,TRBV15,few,TRBD2,TGTGCCACCAGCAAGTCTAGCGGGGGGGCGGTCGGGGAGCTGTTTTTT,CATSKSSGGAVGELFF
TRBJ2-5,TRBV7-6,-,TRBD2,TGTGCCAGCAGCCTTAGCGGGGGGCAAGAGACCCAGTACTTC,CASSLSGGQETQYF
TRBJ1-2,TRBV29-1,-,-,TGCAGCGTTGCCCCCTCGGGGAGCGGCTACACCTTC,CSVAPSGSGYTF
TRBJ2-5,TRBV6-5,few,-,TGTGCCATCAGTGAGAAGGCCAGTCAAGAGACCCAGTACTTC,CAISEKASQETQYF
TRBJ2-7,TRBV27,-,TRBD2,TGTGCCACCAAAGGACTAGCGGGGGGGCCGCTGTACTTC,CATKGLAGGPLYF
TRBJ2-6,TRBV30,-,-,TGTGCCTGGAGTATCAGGGTACCTGGGGCCAACGTCCTGACTTTC,CAWSIRVPGANVLTF
TRBJ2-1,TRBV7-8,-,-,TGTGCCAGCAGCTCCTCGTTTAGCAATGAGCAGTTCTTC,CASSSSFSNEQFF
TRBJ2-1,TRBV4-3,-,-,TGCGCCAGCAGCCAAGGTGGAGGGGTAGGCGGTGAGCAGTTCTTC,CASSQGGGVGGEQFF
TRBJ1-2,TRBV2,-,-,TGTGCCAGCAGTGACCAGGGCGTCTATGGCTACACCTTC,CASSDQGVYGYTF
TRBJ1-2,TRBV29-1,-,-,TGCAGCGTTGAGGCGGGGTTGGACTATGGCTACACCTTC,CSVEAGLDYGYTF
TRBJ1-2,TRBV11-3,-,-,TGTGCCAGCAGCTATACGAGGTTTGCCTATGGCTACACCTTC,CASSYTRFAYGYTF
TRBJ2-5,TRBV30,-,-,TGTGCCTGGACAGGGGTAACTCAAGAGACCCAGTACTTC,CAWTGVTQETQYF
TRBJ2-5,TRBV9,few,TRBD1,TGTGCCAGCAGCGTATGGGACAGCCCAAAAGAGACCCAGTACTTC,CASSVWDSPKETQYF
TRBJ1-5,TRBV7-2,-,-,TGTGCCAGCGGCAGGGATGGCAATCAGCCCCAGCATTTT,CASGRDGNQPQHF
TRBJ2-2,TRBV19,-,-,TGTGCCAGTAGTTTCGGGACGGAGAACACCGGGGAGCTGTTTTTT,CASSFGTENTGELFF
TRBJ1-1,TRBV2,-,-,TGTGCCAGCAGTGAAATGTGGACAGACACTGAAGCTTTCTTT,CASSEMWTDTEAFF
TRBJ2-2,TRBV5-6,-,TRBD1,TGTGCCAGCAGGCTGGACAGGCTCAGCACCGGGGAGCTGTTTTTT,CASRLDRLSTGELFF
TRBJ1-2,TRBV7-9,few,-,TGTGCCAGCAGCTTAGATACGGCTGCTTTACGAGGCTACACCTTC,CASSLDTAALRGYTF
TRBJ1-1,TRBV7-8,once,-,TGTGCCAGCAGCTCCGTTACAGGGGAAGCTTTCTTT,CASSSVTGEAFF
TRBJ2-1,TRBV7-2,few,TRBD1,TGTGCCAGCAGCTTAGGGGGATACAGGGGGCGTAAGGTGGACAATGAGCAGTTCTTC,CASSLGGYRGRKVDNEQFF
TRBJ2-7,TRBV27,few,-,TGTGCCAGCAGTAACTCGCTAAACGCGGGGGAGCAGTACTTC,CASSNSLNAGEQYF
TRBJ1-2,TRBV29-1,-,-,TGCAGCGCCCAAACTCCTAACTATGGCTACACCTTC,CSAQTPNYGYTF